Listed here are 30 T cell receptor beta chains from one sample, sequenced in a study of Ad26.COV2.S vaccination and SARS-CoV-2 variants. Treatment noted: around 19 received Ad26.COV2.S at low or high dose, single or two shots; several received placebo; per-sample allocation not given. Collection of samples fell on day 63 after the first vaccine or placebo injection. Profiled with immunoSEQ multiplex PCR; TCRdb holds only in-frame clones, not every one. The table lists 350,000 to 400,000 clones, more than 85% of them singletons, with about 3.6% in the top ten. Here the sequenced sample was peripheral blood, taken in a trial of Ad26.COV2.S vaccine versus placebo. Receptors were obtained from a person aged 18 to 59 who received the Ad26.COV2.S COVID-19 vaccine or a placebo.

This sequence joins TRBV9 and TRBJ1-2, with 7 bases identical to TRBD1. This CDR3 region has 18 residues. Germline lookup yields CDR1 SGDLS and CDR2 YYNGEE. Trimming took 4 bases from V and 7 from J; bases not matched to a gene: 22. For the CDR3, the DNA is TGTGCCAGCAGCCCGAGCCGTGGCAGGGGGAGGTTGGGCAGTGGCTACACCTTC. This encodes CASSPSRGRGRLGSGYTF. Complete variable domain (other parts from reference TRBV9 and TRBJ1-2): DSGVTQTPKHLITATGQRVTLRCSPRSGDLSVYWYQQSLDQGLQFLIQYYNGEERAKGNILERFSAQQFPDLHSELNLSSLELGDSALYFCASSPSRGRGRLGSGYTFGSGTRLTVV.

V and J are TRBV27 and TRBJ1-2; 11 positions match TRBD1. V gave up 2 bases and J gave up 4 bases; unmatched junction bases: 3. Germline-derived CDR1 and CDR2 are MNHEY and SMNVEV (reference sequence). The CDR3 length is 15 residues. Here the CDR3 DNA reads TGTGCCAGCAGTTTACGGACAGGGGGCGGCTATGGCTACACCTTC. This sequence encodes CASSLRTGGGYGYTF.

The chain combines TRBV6-2 or TRBV6-3 with TRBJ2-5; 13 bases agree with TRBD2. The length of the CDR3 is 15 residues. Trimming cost V 6 bases and J 9 bases; bases outside gene matches: 10. Germline V gene data show CDR1 as MNHEY and CDR2 as SVGEGT. The DNA for the CDR3 is TGTGCCAGCAGCCCTGGGACTAGCGGGGTAACAGCCCAGTACTTC. It yields the protein CASSPGTSGVTAQYF.

This clone was seen a handful of times. The J gene is TRBJ1-6, the V gene TRBV4-2; possibly TRBD1 for D (5 bases). The length of the CDR3 is 15 residues. The V and J ends lost 4 bases and 0 bases respectively, with 7 bases between them. Germline loops: CDR1 LGHNA, CDR2 YNFKEQ. This CDR3 is CASSRDSSYNSPLHF. The DNA of the CDR3 is TGTGCCAGCAGCCGAGACAGCTCCTATAATTCACCCCTCCACTTT.

This chain connects TRBV7-6 to TRBJ2-5; 7 nucleotides align to TRBD2. This CDR3 region has 15 residues. The V gene's germline CDR1 is SGHVS and CDR2 FNYEAQ. J was trimmed by 4 bases and V by 5 bases; bases with no gene match: 10. CDR3 in DNA: TGTGCCAGCAGCGCATCCGGGACTACGCGAGAGACCCAGTACTTC. Protein: CASSASGTTRETQYF.

The chain combines TRBV7-8 with TRBJ1-2, with no clear D. Per germline, CDR1 SGHVS and CDR2 FQNEAQ. The ends were cut back, 3 bases at V and 3 bases at J, with 5 bases in the middle. The CDR3 spans 12 residues. CDR3 loop: CASSFSYYGYTF. The CDR3 bases are TGTGCCAGCAGCTTTAGTTACTATGGCTACACCTTC.

V and J are TRBV5-8 and TRBJ2-5, with 7 bases fitting TRBD1. The CDR3 has 14 amino acids. Per germline, CDR1 SGHTS and CDR2 YDEGEE. V dropped 4 bases and J dropped 3; count of bases not matched to a gene: 6. For the CDR3, the DNA is TGTGCCAGCAGCCACCGGGACAGAGAAGAGACCCAGTACTTC. Translating gives CASSHRDREETQYF.

This clone was seen just once. The chain has TRBV7-2 and TRBJ1-2, with D possibly being TRBD1 (6 bases). V was trimmed by 2 bases and J by 4 bases, leaving 14 bases between them. The CDR3 extends over 15 amino acids. Germline V gene lookup returns CDR1 SGHTA and CDR2 FQGNSA. The CDR3 sequence: CASSLTLDRPYGYTF. The CDR3 nucleotides are TGTGCCAGCAGCTTAACCCTAGACAGGCCCTATGGCTACACCTTC.

V is TRBV11-3 and J is TRBJ1-2; maybe TRBD1 (5 bases). V was cut by 9 bases and J by 6 bases, with 17 bases left in between. Germline CDR1 and CDR2: SGHNT and YENEEA. This CDR3 comprises 13 residues. The CDR3 here is CARGFRERDGYTF. The DNA of the CDR3 is TGTGCCAGGGGCTTCAGGGAGAGGGATGGCTACACCTTC.

The chain couples TRBV6-5 to TRBJ1-3, with TRBD1 matching 9 bases. Trimming cost V 6 bases and J 12 bases; bases outside gene matches: 9. The germline V gene encodes CDR1 MNHEY and CDR2 SVGAGI. The CDR3 contains 13 residues. The CDR3 nucleotides are TGTGCCAGCAGCACGGACAGGGGAACGGTCATATATTTT. This codes for CASSTDRGTVIYF.

The chain couples TRBV11-2 to TRBJ2-7; weak D call: TRBD2 (5 bases). Trimming cost V 5 bases and J 5 bases, with 16 bases left between them. Germline assignment: CDR1 SGHAT and CDR2 FQNNGV. CDR3 length equals 14 residues. For the CDR3, the DNA is TGTGCCAGCAGCCAAAGCTTTGTGAGGGACGAGCAGTACTTC. This codes for CASSQSFVRDEQYF.

The chain combines TRBV19 with TRBJ1-4, with unresolved D. The CDR3 has 18 amino acids. Germline assignment: CDR1 LNHDA and CDR2 SQIVND (reference sequence). Trimming shortened V by 3 bases and J by 8 bases, and 25 bases separated the two germline ends. CDR3 region: CASSIWPTPAEKPEKLFF. CDR3 sequence (DNA): TGTGCCAGTAGTATTTGGCCGACCCCCGCGGAAAAACCGGAAAAACTGTTTTTT.

The chain is built from TRBV11-2 and TRBJ1-2; possibly TRBD1 for D (6 bases). Germline CDR1 is SGHAT and CDR2 is FQNNGV. This CDR3 spans 14 amino acids. Trimming took off 1 base at V and 2 bases at J, with 8 bases between the two ends. CDR3 nucleotide sequence: TGTGCCAGCAGCTTAGGGCAGGGGAACTATGGCTACACCTTC. This encodes CASSLGQGNYGYTF.

The table lists this clone with many counts. CDR3 amino acids: CASSQGVYGNTIYF. CDR3 sequence (DNA): TGTGCCAGCAGCCAAGGGGTGTATGGAAACACCATATATTTT. This chain links TRBV9 with TRBJ1-3, with a tentative D call TRBD1 (5 bases). CDR3 length: 14 amino acids. The germline V gene encodes CDR1 SGDLS and CDR2 YYNGEE. The ends were cut back, 4 bases at V and 3 bases at J, with 11 bases in the middle.

In DNA form, the CDR3 reads TGTGCCAGCGGTAACAGAGTTAATGAAAAACTGTTTTTT. Its translation: CASGNRVNEKLFF. V gene TRBV27 combines with J gene TRBJ1-4; D gene uncertain. CDR3 length: 13 residues. V lost 8 bases, J lost 4 bases, and 11 bases lay in between. Germline V gene lookup returns CDR1 MNHEY and CDR2 SMNVEV (reference sequence).

DNA for the CDR3: TGTGCCAGCAGCAGGGTCCAGCCAACTGAAGCTTTCTTT. It yields the protein CASSRVQPTEAFF. V and J are TRBV7-9 and TRBJ1-1; D gene uncertain. Per the germline V gene, CDR1 is SEHNR and CDR2 is FQNEAQ (reference sequence). Deletions cut 5 bases from V and 5 bases from J, with 12 bases between. This CDR3 is built from 13 residues.

The chain links TRBV11-2 to TRBJ1-1, with 9 bases fitting TRBD1. The CDR3 runs to 15 residues. V lost 1 base and J lost 3; bases outside the gene matches: 3. Per germline, CDR1 SGHAT and CDR2 FQNNGV. CDR3 region: CASSLGDRAHTEAFF. The CDR3 DNA reads TGTGCCAGCAGCTTAGGGGACAGGGCACACACTGAAGCTTTCTTT.

V gene TRBV5-4 combines with J gene TRBJ2-7; 9 bases are shared with TRBD2. The CDR3 sequence is 13 residues long. Germline CDR1 SGHNT, CDR2 YYREEE (reference sequence). Trimming took 4 bases from V and 3 from J; bases not matched to a gene: 2. CDR3 bases: TGTGCCAGCAGCCATAGCGGGGGCTACGAGCAGTACTTC. This translates into CASSHSGGYEQYF.

The chain couples TRBV30 to TRBJ1-1; D unclear. The CDR3 consists of 13 residues. Germline assignment: CDR1 GTSNPN and CDR2 SVGIG (reference sequence). V was clipped by 4 bases and J by 2 bases, with 11 bases between them. The CDR3 spells CAWNWVPNTEAFF. In DNA form, the CDR3 reads TGTGCCTGGAATTGGGTCCCAAACACTGAAGCTTTCTTT. The complete variable domain, with remaining parts taken from reference TRBV30 and TRBJ1-1, reads SQTIHQWPATLVQPVGSPLSLECTVEGTSNPNLYWYRQAAGRGLQLLFYSVGIGQISSEVPQNLSASRPQDRQFILSSKKLLLSDSGFYLCAWNWVPNTEAFFGQGTRLTVV.

Only one count was recorded for this clone. The chain couples TRBV20-1 to TRBJ2-5, with D unclear. Germline assignment: CDR1 DFQATT and CDR2 SNEGSKA (reference sequence). Between the trimmed V and J ends, which lost 1 base and 2 bases, there was a span of 2 bases. The CDR3 runs 11 residues. The CDR3 DNA reads TGCAGTGCTAGAGGGCAAGAGACCCAGTACTTC. This sequence encodes CSARGQETQYF.

The V and J genes are TRBV7-9 and TRBJ1-1, with D hard to call. The CDR3 has 14 amino acids. The germline V gene encodes CDR1 SEHNR and CDR2 FQNEAQ (reference sequence). With 5 bases removed from V and 0 bases from J, the gap between germline ends came to 10 bases. As DNA, the CDR3 is TGTGCCAGCAGCCTTCACCTAATGAACACTGAAGCTTTCTTT. It encodes CASSLHLMNTEAFF.

The chain carries TRBV7-9 and TRBJ2-1; maybe TRBD2 (5 bases). Germline V gives CDR1 SEHNR, CDR2 FQNEAQ (reference sequence). The CDR3 length is 15 residues. Trimming removed 8 bases at V and 5 bases at J, with 19 bases between. CDR3 loop: CASHGMPGSDNEQFF. In DNA, the CDR3 is TGTGCCAGCCACGGCATGCCGGGGAGCGACAATGAGCAGTTCTTC.

The J gene is TRBJ2-7, the V gene TRBV6-5; the D is unclear. V was pared by 2 bases and J by 5 bases, with 19 bases between. CDR3 length equals 16 residues. CDR1 is MNHEY, CDR2 SVGAGI, per germline. The CDR3 nucleotides are TGTGCCAGCAGTTACGCACCGGGTCCTGGTAGAGACGAGCAGTACTTC. Protein sequence: CASSYAPGPGRDEQYF.

This sequence joins TRBV2 and TRBJ2-2; D might be TRBD2 (5 bases). CDR1 SNHLY and CDR2 FYNNEI come from the germline V gene. Trimming removed 8 bases from V and 7 bases from J, with 8 bases in between. This CDR3 has 11 amino acids. CDR3 in amino acids: CASRGIGELFF. Here the CDR3 DNA reads TGTGCCAGCCGAGGGATCGGGGAGCTGTTTTTT.

The J gene is TRBJ1-5, the V gene TRBV24-1, with D possibly TRBD1 on 5 matching bases. This CDR3 has 13 residues. Trimming cost V 4 bases and J 9 bases, with 12 bases left between them. Germline V gene sequence: CDR1 KGHDR, CDR2 SFDVKD. This CDR3 is CATSEGTRAPQHF. Written as DNA, the CDR3 is TGTGCCACCAGTGAGGGGACGCGGGCGCCCCAGCATTTT.

The chain couples TRBV30 to TRBJ1-2; the D gene is possibly TRBD1 (5 bases). In germline, CDR1 is GTSNPN, CDR2 SVGIG (reference sequence). The CDR3 has 13 residues. V gave up 3 bases and J gave up 8 bases, with 16 bases separating them. The CDR3 nucleotides are TGTGCCTGGAGCATTGGGCGGGGCGTCGGCTACACCTTC. Protein sequence: CAWSIGRGVGYTF.

The V and J genes are TRBV11-3 and TRBJ2-7; TRBD1 aligns across 7 bases. After removal of 5 bases from V and 3 bases from J, the junction contained 4 bases not matched to a gene. The length of the CDR3 is 13 residues. Germline V gives CDR1 SGHNT, CDR2 YENEEA. Written as DNA, the CDR3 is TGTGCCAGCAGCCGACAGGGAGACTACGAGCAGTACTTC. Residues: CASSRQGDYEQYF.

Comments on this clone: This sample also contains other DNA sequences that code for the same CDR3. V usage is TRBV7-2 and J usage is TRBJ2-2; D may match TRBD1 or TRBD2 (5 bases each). V was cut by 1 base and J by 5 bases, with 5 bases left in between. Germline V gives CDR1 SGHTA, CDR2 FQGNSA. This CDR3 contains 13 residues. The CDR3 loop reads CASSLGGTGELFF. CDR3 nucleotide sequence: TGTGCCAGCAGCTTAGGGGGGACCGGGGAGCTGTTTTTT.

The chain is built from TRBV7-2 and TRBJ2-3, with 7 bases lining up with TRBD2. V was clipped by 2 bases and J by 1 base; unmatched bases: 3. Germline lookup yields CDR1 SGHTA and CDR2 FQGNSA. The CDR3 loop spans 15 amino acids. The CDR3 spells CASSLSSGRTDTQYF. Here the CDR3 DNA reads TGTGCCAGCAGCTTATCTAGCGGACGCACAGATACGCAGTATTTT. The full variable domain, with the rest looked up from reference TRBV7-2 and TRBJ2-3, is GAGVSQSPSNKVTEKGKDVELRCDPISGHTALYWYRQSLGQGLEFLIYFQGNSAPDKSGLPSDRFSAERTGGSVSTLTIQRTQQEDSAVYLCASSLSSGRTDTQYFGPGTRLTVL.

With respect to this clone: The same CDR3 can be traced to other DNA sequences in this sample. This chain uses TRBV7-2 with TRBJ1-2; a possible D gene is TRBD1 (5 bases). Trimming shortened V by 5 bases and J by 3 bases, and 13 bases separated the two germline ends. The germline CDR1 and CDR2 sequences are SGHTA and FQGNSA. The CDR3 runs to 14 residues. The CDR3 DNA sequence: TGTGCCAGCAGCCTTTCGGGGGAGGACTATGGCTACACCTTC. Translation gives CASSLSGEDYGYTF.